This T cell receptor beta chain originates from a study of T cell responses to AZD1222 COVID-19 vaccine. Study-wide points: The reported proportion of spike-specific TCRs targeting unmutated variant regions was nearly half.

With regard to this clone: Its antigen is not known.

Assay: immunoSEQ multiplex PCR; the TCRdb copy retains only in-frame clones and omits some. The table has 120,000 or so clones, about 85% seen once. CDR3 length equals 16 residues. J gave up 2 bases and V 4 bases, and 6 bases lay outside the gene matches. The germline V gene encodes CDR1 LNHNV and CDR2 YYDKDF (reference sequence). Sequencing was performed on peripheral blood, taken on day 0 of AZD1222 vaccination. This sequence was found in an adult in good health. The chain recombines TRBV15 with TRBJ2-3, with TRBD1 matching over 10 bases. This CDR3 reads CATSTLRQGATDTQYF. CDR3 coding DNA: TGTGCCACCAGCACCCTCAGACAGGGGGCCACAGATACGCAGTATTTT.